These 5 T cell receptor beta chains share one sample of origin, sequenced in a study of T cells in tuberculosis. The protocol was immunoSEQ multiplex PCR, while the TCRdb copy is restricted to in-frame clones and leaves out a portion. The sample records some 90,000 clones, about nine tenths being singletons. Thawed, overnight-rested PBMC were stained with GMM-loaded CD1B tetramer, viability dye and anti-CD3, then sorted. CD1B tetramers were loaded with Rhodococcus equi-derived C32 glucose monomycolate. The specimen sequenced was CD1b-GMM tetramer-negative cells sorted from PBMCs. All receptors derive from an adult woman with latent tuberculosis.

The chain employs TRBV28 and TRBJ1-5; 7 nucleotides agree with TRBD1. The CDR3 is 12 residues long. The V segment lost 6 bases and the J segment 11 bases; nucleotides outside the gene matches: 7. Germline V gene sequence: CDR1 MDHEN, CDR2 SYDVKM. CDR3 in amino acids: CASSRGRGTQHF. The CDR3 DNA sequence: TGTGCCAGCAGCCGGGGCAGGGGGACCCAGCATTTT.

DNA for the CDR3: TGTGCCAGCAGTTTAGTTAGGGGAAACGAGCAGTACGTC. Its translation: CASSLVRGNEQYV. This chain joins TRBV28 and TRBJ2-7, with D maybe TRBD1 (5 bases). The CDR3 consists of 13 residues. With 2 bases removed from V and 5 bases from J, the gap between germline ends came to 10 bases. In germline, CDR1 is MDHEN, CDR2 SYDVKM.

The rearrangement links TRBV27 to TRBJ2-1; possible D gene TRBD1, 5 bases. V was trimmed by 2 bases and J by 4 bases, leaving 9 bases between them. This CDR3 spans 14 amino acids. Germline V gene lookup returns CDR1 MNHEY and CDR2 SMNVEV (reference sequence). The CDR3 loop reads CASSLGAGYNEQFF. For the CDR3, the DNA is TGTGCCAGCAGTTTAGGGGCAGGGTACAATGAGCAGTTCTTC.

This clone appeared a single time. The chain combines TRBV19 with TRBJ1-2; D perhaps matches TRBD1 (6 bases). The CDR3 consists of 15 residues. V gave up 10 bases and J gave up 1 base, with 19 bases separating them. In germline, CDR1 is LNHDA, CDR2 SQIVND (reference sequence). The CDR3 here is CATTRDTGFNYGYTF. CDR3 in DNA: TGTGCCACCACCAGGGATACAGGGTTTAACTATGGCTACACCTTC. Full variable domain (outside the CDR3, taken from reference TRBV19 and TRBJ1-2): DGGITQSPKYLFRKEGQNVTLSCEQNLNHDAMYWYRQDPGQGLRLIYYSQIVNDFQKGDIAEGYSVSREKKESFPLTVTSAQKNPTAFYLCATTRDTGFNYGYTFGSGTRLTVV.

The chain joins TRBV19 to TRBJ2-3; 8 bases fit TRBD1. The CDR3 runs to 15 residues. The germline V gene encodes CDR1 LNHDA and CDR2 SQIVND (reference sequence). V lost 1 base, J lost 5 bases, and 5 bases stayed unmatched. In nucleotides, the CDR3 is TGTGCCAGTAGTATAGGACCAGGGGGCGGAGATACGCAGTATTTT. Its translation: CASSIGPGGGDTQYF.